This T cell receptor (beta chain) is drawn from a study of blood T cell repertoires in COVID-19. About the study: Acute and convalescent COVID-19 specimens originated in the United States, Italy and Spain.

The V segment lost 5 bases and the J segment 5 bases; nucleotides outside the gene matches: 8. The CDR3 runs 16 residues. Per the germline V gene, CDR1 is SNHLY and CDR2 is FYNNEI. Authors' analysis steps: Scientists estimated how many nucleated cells there were by amplifying reference gene primers. Assay: immunoSEQ multiplex PCR; the TCRdb copy retains only in-frame clones and omits some. V, J and clone size were drawn from that table, and D and trimming were deduced from the DNA. The table records 450,000 or so clones, about 87% of them present only once. Those enrolled in Seattle joined during active infection and were followed longitudinally afterward.

This clonotype was sampled from a man between 18 and 35 years old with COVID-19, enrolled during active disease. The gene calls are TRBV2 and TRBJ2-5; TRBD2 agrees at 13 bases. Sequencing was performed on peripheral blood. In DNA form, the CDR3 reads TGTGCCAGCAGTCCACGACTAGCGGGGGGAGGGGAGACCCAGTACTTC. Its translation: CASSPRLAGGGETQYF. The whole variable domain, remainder taken from reference TRBV2 and TRBJ2-5, is EPEVTQTPSHQVTQMGQEVILRCVPISNHLYFYWYRQILGQKVEFLVSFYNNEISEKSEIFDDQFSVERPDGSNFTLKIRSTKLEDSAMYFCASSPRLAGGGETQYFGPGTRLLVL.